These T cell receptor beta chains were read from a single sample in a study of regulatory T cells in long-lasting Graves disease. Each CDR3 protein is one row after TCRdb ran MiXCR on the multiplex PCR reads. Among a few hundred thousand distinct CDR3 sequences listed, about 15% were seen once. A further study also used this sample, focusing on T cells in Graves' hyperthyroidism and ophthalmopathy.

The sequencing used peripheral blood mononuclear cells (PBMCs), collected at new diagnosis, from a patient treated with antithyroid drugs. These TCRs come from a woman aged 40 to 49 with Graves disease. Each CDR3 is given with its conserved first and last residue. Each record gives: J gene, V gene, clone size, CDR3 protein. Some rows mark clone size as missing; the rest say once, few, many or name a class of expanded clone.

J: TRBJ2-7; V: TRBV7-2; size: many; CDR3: CASSFTDTIEQYF
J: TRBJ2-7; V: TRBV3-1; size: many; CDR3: CASRDWVSYEQYF
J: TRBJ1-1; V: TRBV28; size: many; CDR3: CASSSTGQGTEAFF
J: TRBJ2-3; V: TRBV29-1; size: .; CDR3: CSVDSDTRTDTQYF
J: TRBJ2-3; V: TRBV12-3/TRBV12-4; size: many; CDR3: CASSFVGSTDTQYF
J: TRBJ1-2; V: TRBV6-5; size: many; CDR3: CASSYARDGYTF
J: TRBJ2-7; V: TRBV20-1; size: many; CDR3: CSARSPVGSYEQYF
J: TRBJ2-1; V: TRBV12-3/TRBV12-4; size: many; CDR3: CASSLGQGRRNEQFF
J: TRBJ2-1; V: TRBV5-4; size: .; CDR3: CASSLEGLAGGQEQFF
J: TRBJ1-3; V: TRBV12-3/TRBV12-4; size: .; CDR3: CASRYGRISGNTIYF
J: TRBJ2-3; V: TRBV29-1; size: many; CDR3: CSVQRIAGGADTQYF
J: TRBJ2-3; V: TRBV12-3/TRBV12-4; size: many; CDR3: CASSLALGGQGTDTQYF
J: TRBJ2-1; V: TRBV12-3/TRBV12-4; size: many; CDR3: CASSFSAGRYSEQFF
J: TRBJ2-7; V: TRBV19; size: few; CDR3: CASSPGGSFRDEQYF
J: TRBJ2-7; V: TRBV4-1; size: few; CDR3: CASSQWGERAHSYEQYF
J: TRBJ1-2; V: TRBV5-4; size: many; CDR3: CASSLADGIYGYTF
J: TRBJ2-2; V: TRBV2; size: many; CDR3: CASSSPPRGELFF
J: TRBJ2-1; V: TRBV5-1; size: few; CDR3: CASSLLPQGSFDNEQFF